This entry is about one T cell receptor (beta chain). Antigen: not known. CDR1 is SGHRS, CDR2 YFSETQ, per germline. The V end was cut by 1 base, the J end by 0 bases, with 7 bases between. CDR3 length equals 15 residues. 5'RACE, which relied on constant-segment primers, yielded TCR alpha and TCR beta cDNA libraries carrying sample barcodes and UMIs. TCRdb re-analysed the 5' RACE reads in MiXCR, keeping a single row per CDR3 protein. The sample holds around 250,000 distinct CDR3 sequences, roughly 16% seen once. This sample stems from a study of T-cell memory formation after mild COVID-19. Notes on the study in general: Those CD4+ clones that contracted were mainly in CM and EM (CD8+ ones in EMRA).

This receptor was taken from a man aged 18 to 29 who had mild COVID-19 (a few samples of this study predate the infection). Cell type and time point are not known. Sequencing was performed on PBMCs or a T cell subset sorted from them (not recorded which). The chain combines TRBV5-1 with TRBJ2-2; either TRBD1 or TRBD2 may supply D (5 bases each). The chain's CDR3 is CASSLKGPNTGELFF. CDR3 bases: TGCGCCAGCAGCTTGAAGGGACCGAACACCGGGGAGCTGTTTTTT.